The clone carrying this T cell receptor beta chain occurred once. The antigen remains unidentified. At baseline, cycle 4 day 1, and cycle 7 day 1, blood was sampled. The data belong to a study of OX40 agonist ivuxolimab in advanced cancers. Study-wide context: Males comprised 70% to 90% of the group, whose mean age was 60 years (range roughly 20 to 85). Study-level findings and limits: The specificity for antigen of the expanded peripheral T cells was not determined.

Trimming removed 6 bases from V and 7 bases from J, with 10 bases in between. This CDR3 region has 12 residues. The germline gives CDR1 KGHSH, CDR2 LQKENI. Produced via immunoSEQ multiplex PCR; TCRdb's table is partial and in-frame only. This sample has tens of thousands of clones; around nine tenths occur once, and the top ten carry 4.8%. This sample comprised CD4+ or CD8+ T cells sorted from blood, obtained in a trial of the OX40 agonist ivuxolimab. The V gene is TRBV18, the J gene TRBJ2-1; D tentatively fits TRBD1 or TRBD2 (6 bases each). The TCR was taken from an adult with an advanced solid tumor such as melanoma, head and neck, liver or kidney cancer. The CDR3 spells CASSLGGNEQFF. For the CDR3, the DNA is TGTGCCAGCTCCCTAGGGGGGAATGAGCAGTTCTTC. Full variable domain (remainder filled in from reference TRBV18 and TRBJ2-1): NAGVMQNPRHLVRRRGQEARLRCSPMKGHSHVYWYRQLPEEGLKFMVYLQKENIIDESGMPKERFSAEFPKEGPSILRIQQVVRGDSAAYFCASSLGGNEQFFGPGTRLTVL.